A selection of T cell receptor beta chains follows, all from one sample in a study of CD8+ T cells in alopecia areata. TCRdb's copy holds only in-frame clones and misses some; the assay was immunoSEQ multiplex PCR. The sample holds around 190,000 clones, roughly 64% seen once. The starting material was CD4+ T cells sorted from blood, obtained at week 4, from a patient treated with tofacitinib. Receptors were obtained from a human donor with alopecia areata. Each CDR3 is given without its conserved first and last residue. Each record gives: J gene, clone size, V gene, CDR3 protein. The size of a clone is reported for some rows only, either as once, few or many, or as a class for expanded clones.

j_call: TRBJ2-1
clone_size: few
v_call: TRBV14
cdr3_aa: ASSVIYNEQF

j_call: TRBJ1-2
clone_size: .
v_call: TRBV19
cdr3_aa: ASSADYGYT

j_call: TRBJ1-5
clone_size: .
v_call: TRBV29-1
cdr3_aa: SVLTYGQPQH

j_call: TRBJ2-2
clone_size: .
v_call: TRBV29-1
cdr3_aa: SGARDSNTGELF

j_call: TRBJ2-7
clone_size: .
v_call: TRBV29-1
cdr3_aa: SVGGQGTYEQY

j_call: TRBJ2-7
clone_size: .
v_call: TRBV30
cdr3_aa: AWSVLGGGVPEQY

j_call: TRBJ2-3
clone_size: .
v_call: TRBV10-1
cdr3_aa: ASSEGRPGAQY

j_call: TRBJ1-1
clone_size: few
v_call: TRBV18
cdr3_aa: ASSPAGALTEAF

j_call: TRBJ2-1
clone_size: .
v_call: TRBV27
cdr3_aa: ASRITTLTYNEQF

j_call: TRBJ1-3
clone_size: .
v_call: TRBV30
cdr3_aa: ASRHHSGNTIY

j_call: TRBJ2-3
clone_size: .
v_call: TRBV7-2
cdr3_aa: ASSLVSYTDTQY

j_call: TRBJ2-6
clone_size: .
v_call: TRBV15
cdr3_aa: ATSSIQGKGANVLT

j_call: TRBJ1-1
clone_size: .
v_call: TRBV19
cdr3_aa: ASSKWTAGDTEAF

j_call: TRBJ1-1
clone_size: .
v_call: TRBV29-1
cdr3_aa: SVQPQANTEAF

j_call: TRBJ2-1
clone_size: .
v_call: TRBV11-1
cdr3_aa: ASSLGGRYNEQF

j_call: TRBJ1-2
clone_size: few
v_call: TRBV7-8
cdr3_aa: ASSFRFNYGYT

j_call: TRBJ2-2
clone_size: .
v_call: TRBV30
cdr3_aa: AWSVAGTNTGELF

j_call: TRBJ1-1
clone_size: few
v_call: TRBV9
cdr3_aa: ASSLGQTNTEAF

j_call: TRBJ1-1
clone_size: once
v_call: TRBV30
cdr3_aa: AWREWAVGSTEAF

j_call: TRBJ1-1
clone_size: .
v_call: TRBV29-1
cdr3_aa: SVGQGRETF

j_call: TRBJ2-5
clone_size: .
v_call: TRBV7-6
cdr3_aa: ASSLQAGVPAQY

j_call: TRBJ1-1
clone_size: .
v_call: TRBV14
cdr3_aa: ASSRDRGYEAF

j_call: TRBJ2-1
clone_size: .
v_call: TRBV6-5
cdr3_aa: ASSLGFGTKGSEQF

j_call: TRBJ2-2
clone_size: .
v_call: TRBV14
cdr3_aa: ASSQQGATGELF

j_call: TRBJ2-3
clone_size: .
v_call: TRBV5-1
cdr3_aa: ASSLAVGSVTDTQY

j_call: TRBJ1-3
clone_size: .
v_call: TRBV9
cdr3_aa: ASSATVSGNTIY

j_call: TRBJ1-5
clone_size: .
v_call: TRBV29-1
cdr3_aa: SVGDQPQH

j_call: TRBJ2-5
clone_size: .
v_call: TRBV7-9
cdr3_aa: ASRSAGYQETQY

j_call: TRBJ1-5
clone_size: .
v_call: TRBV30
cdr3_aa: AWSLTSQPQH

j_call: TRBJ2-7
clone_size: once
v_call: TRBV29-1
cdr3_aa: SARTAYEQY

j_call: TRBJ1-6
clone_size: few
v_call: TRBV30
cdr3_aa: AWSAFGTGTGSPLH

j_call: TRBJ2-2
clone_size: .
v_call: TRBV7-2
cdr3_aa: ASSLGDWGLKGAGELF

j_call: TRBJ2-1
clone_size: .
v_call: TRBV7-6
cdr3_aa: ASSLAGLTSYNEQF

j_call: TRBJ2-3
clone_size: .
v_call: TRBV29-1
cdr3_aa: SVGRLAGMSTDTQY

j_call: TRBJ2-7
clone_size: .
v_call: TRBV5-1
cdr3_aa: ASNPDRVYSYEQY

j_call: TRBJ1-1
clone_size: .
v_call: TRBV5-1
cdr3_aa: ASSAIRGKNTEAF

j_call: TRBJ1-1
clone_size: few
v_call: TRBV6-5
cdr3_aa: ASSGIVPNTEAF

j_call: TRBJ2-3
clone_size: .
v_call: TRBV6-5
cdr3_aa: ASSRTGLSTDTQY

j_call: TRBJ2-3
clone_size: few
v_call: TRBV4-2
cdr3_aa: ASSLLAGSTDTQY

j_call: TRBJ2-3
clone_size: .
v_call: TRBV2
cdr3_aa: ASSVTGGQDTQY